The next 5 T cell receptor beta chains were all read from a single sample in a study of T-cell memory formation after mild COVID-19 (dated by TCRdb to the early 2020s). Receptor amplification or capture employed 5' RACE. TCRdb shows the sequencer as Illumina NovaSeq 6000. TCRdb trimmed the raw reads at Q25, called clones with MiXCR and kept productive beta chains. Entries are consolidated by CDR3 protein sequence, retaining the most common genes and DNA. This sample gives 200,000 to 250,000 distinct CDR3 sequences in total; approximately 10% of them show up just once. The biggest ten clones account for under 25% of the sample. Sequencing was performed on PBMCs or a T cell subset sorted from them (not recorded which). Receptor source: a man younger than 35 who had mild COVID-19 (a few samples of this study predate the infection). The sample titles of this study are shuffled in the database, so cell type and time point are left out; the donor was told from shared clones.

This chain joins TRBV6-1 and TRBJ2-2; D might be TRBD1 or TRBD2, each matching 6 bases. The CDR3 spans 16 residues. CDR1 is MNHNS and CDR2 is SASEGT in the germline V gene. V was trimmed by 7 bases and J by 0 bases, leaving 15 bases between them. The CDR3 region is CASTRGTLANTGELFF. Written as DNA, the CDR3 is TGTGCCAGCACCCGGGGGACACTTGCGAACACCGGGGAGCTGTTTTTT.

This clonotype has at least ten counts. V is TRBV5-1 and J is TRBJ2-3; TRBD2 matches 12 bases. Germline CDR1 reads SGHRS; CDR2 reads YFSETQ. The CDR3 has 16 amino acids. Trimming took 4 bases from V and 2 from J; bases not matched to a gene: 5. CDR3 nucleotide sequence: TGCGCCAGCAGCAAACTAGCGGGGGGCACCACAGATACGCAGTATTTT. Its protein product is CASSKLAGGTTDTQYF. Full variable domain (missing parts from reference TRBV5-1 and TRBJ2-3): KAGVTQTPRYLIKTRGQQVTLSCSPISGHRSVSWYQQTPGQGLQFLFEYFSETQRNKGNFPGRFSGRQFSNSRSEMNVSTLELGDSALYLCASSKLAGGTTDTQYFGPGTRLTVL.

This sequence joins TRBV10-3 and TRBJ1-2; TRBD1 might be the D (6 bases). The CDR3 has 13 amino acids. Trimming stripped 6 bases from V and 7 bases from J, with 15 bases between. Per germline, CDR1 ENHRY and CDR2 SYGVKD. The CDR3 nucleotides are TGTGCCATCAGGGGAGAGGGGGTTGGTGGCTACACCTTC. Translation: CAIRGEGVGGYTF.

This chain uses TRBV29-1 with TRBJ1-2; no clear D gene. The germline gives CDR1 SQVTM, CDR2 ANQGSEA. The CDR3 runs 15 residues. Trimming pared 2 bases from V and 3 bases from J, leaving 16 bases between. CDR3: CSVEIPLSGYYGYTF. The CDR3, as DNA: TGCAGCGTTGAAATACCTCTTTCCGGCTACTATGGCTACACCTTC. Full variable domain (outside the CDR3, taken from reference TRBV29-1 and TRBJ1-2): SAVISQKPSRDICQRGTSLTIQCQVDSQVTMMFWYRQQPGQSLTLIATANQGSEATYESGFVIDKFPISRPNLTFSTLTVSNMSPEDSSIYLCSVEIPLSGYYGYTFGSGTRLTVV.

The sample holds a few counts of this clonotype. The J gene is TRBJ2-5, the V gene TRBV4-3, with D maybe TRBD1 (6 bases). This CDR3 is built from 13 residues. Between the trimmed V and J ends, which lost 4 bases and 5 bases, there was a span of 11 bases. In germline, CDR1 is LGHNA, CDR2 YSLEER. The CDR3 loop reads CASSPDSRETQYF. CDR3 DNA sequence: TGCGCCAGCAGCCCGGACAGCCGGGAGACCCAGTACTTC.